The present entry profiles one TCR beta chain with its context. Its antigen is not known. Trimming left V 8 bases short and J 7 bases short, with 17 bases between. The CDR3 spans 13 residues. CDR1 and CDR2 from the germline V gene are SNHLY and FYNNEI. This specimen comes from a study of PD-1 blockade in classical Hodgkin lymphoma. Overall study results and limits: By cycle point C4D1, TCR diversity had risen significantly in CD4+ cells (but not CD8+ cells). Reasons behind the repertoire differences stay unclear, perhaps disease activity or earlier therapy. Complete responders possessed baseline diversity comparable to newly diagnosed patients.

Brentuximab vedotin exposure varied among the patients, all of whom had relapsed after autologous stem cell transplantation. Best responses included complete response and partial response; otherwise, the best response was progressive disease. The data were produced by immunoSEQ multiplex PCR, yet TCRdb's version contains in-frame clones alone and is incomplete. The data hold 15,000 to 20,000 clones, with approximately 72% observed a single time. Sequenced here: peripheral blood mononuclear cells (PBMCs), sampled at baseline. V is TRBV2 and J is TRBJ1-2; D is possibly TRBD1 (6 bases). This TCR came from a human donor with classical Hodgkin lymphoma. The CDR3 loop reads CASGMLQGSGYTF. As DNA, the CDR3 is TGTGCCAGCGGGATGTTACAGGGCTCTGGCTACACCTTC.